Following are 14 T cell receptor beta chains from one sample sequenced in a study of blood T cell repertoires in COVID-19. TCRdb's copy holds only in-frame clones and misses some; the assay was immunoSEQ multiplex PCR. The sample consists of fewer than 250,000 clones, about four fifths of them appearing once. Sequenced input: peripheral blood. The receptors derive from a man aged 45-65 years with active or convalescent COVID-19.

The chain combines TRBV28 with TRBJ1-5; D perhaps matches TRBD1 (6 bases). Germline V gene lookup returns CDR1 MDHEN and CDR2 SYDVKM. Trimming shortened V by 11 bases and J by 5 bases, and 22 bases separated the two germline ends. The CDR3 extends over 15 amino acids. This CDR3 is CAAKWGGRTDQPQHF. In nucleotides, the CDR3 is TGTGCCGCAAAATGGGGGGGGCGGACGGATCAGCCCCAGCATTTT.

The chain uses TRBV7-9 and TRBJ2-4; D is ambiguous. The CDR3 extends over 13 amino acids. CDR1 and CDR2 from the germline V gene are SEHNR and FQNEAQ (reference sequence). The V end was cut by 5 bases, the J end by 7 bases, with 12 bases between. The CDR3 DNA reads TGTGCCAGCAGCCCCCGAATCAGGAACATTCAGTACTTC. Amino acid sequence: CASSPRIRNIQYF.

V and J are TRBV28 and TRBJ1-4; possibly TRBD1 for D (6 bases). The CDR3 is 12 residues long. Per the germline V gene, CDR1 is MDHEN and CDR2 is SYDVKM. V dropped 7 bases and J dropped 7 bases, with 10 bases sitting between them. The CDR3 coding sequence is TGTGCCAGCAACCAGGGGAGTGAAAAACTGTTTTTT. The encoded protein is CASNQGSEKLFF. Together with reference TRBV28 and TRBJ1-4, the CDR3 gives the full variable domain: DVKVTQSSRYLVKRTGEKVFLECVQDMDHENMFWYRQDPGLGLRLIYFSYDVKMKEKGDIPEGYSVSREKKERFSLILESASTNQTSMYLCASNQGSEKLFFGSGTQLSVL.

This chain uses TRBV4-3 with TRBJ2-5, with 7 bases identical to TRBD2. CDR3 length equals 15 residues. After removal of 3 bases from V and 2 bases from J, the junction contained 6 bases not matched to a gene. From germline, CDR1 is LGHNA and CDR2 YSLEER. The CDR3 region has the DNA TGCGCCAGCAGCCAGGTGGGGGGGACGCAAGAGACCCAGTACTTC. It translates to CASSQVGGTQETQYF.

The chain employs TRBV7-2 and TRBJ2-7; D may be TRBD1 (6 bases). Germline assignment: CDR1 SGHTA and CDR2 FQGNSA. This CDR3 is 14 amino acids long. V lost 5 bases to trimming and J lost 0 bases, with 11 bases between them. CDR3 in DNA: TGTGCCAGCAGCCCTATGGGGGCCTCCTACGAGCAGTACTTC. Translating it yields CASSPMGASYEQYF.

This chain uses TRBV7-6 with TRBJ2-7, with 9 positions matching TRBD1. The ends lost 6 bases at V and 4 bases at J; junction bases unmatched: 4. CDR3 length: 13 amino acids. The V gene's germline CDR1 is SGHVS and CDR2 FNYEAQ. CDR3: CASRGQGSYEQYF. The CDR3 region has the DNA TGTGCCAGCAGGGGACAGGGATCATACGAGCAGTACTTC.

The J gene is TRBJ1-2, the V gene TRBV27; tentative D call: TRBD1 (6 bases). Germline V gene lookup returns CDR1 MNHEY and CDR2 SMNVEV (reference sequence). CDR3 size: 13 residues. Trimming cost V 5 bases and J 8 bases, with 15 bases left between them. The CDR3: CASSPRDKGGYTF. The DNA for the CDR3 is TGTGCCAGCAGTCCCCGGGACAAAGGAGGCTACACCTTC.

V gene TRBV28 combines with J gene TRBJ1-5; the match to TRBD1 covers 8 bases. V lost 4 bases and J lost 6; bases outside the gene matches: 2. CDR1 and CDR2 from the germline V gene are MDHEN and SYDVKM. The CDR3 spans 13 residues. The CDR3 nucleotides are TGTGCCAGCAGTTCAGGGGGCTTTCAGCCCCAGCATTTT. Protein sequence: CASSSGGFQPQHF.

This chain uses TRBV10-3 with TRBJ2-6; tentatively, D is TRBD2 (6 bases). Germline assignment: CDR1 ENHRY and CDR2 SYGVKD. V was clipped by 6 bases and J by 0 bases, with 9 bases between them. The CDR3 is 15 residues long. CDR3 sequence: CAISVGGSGANVLTF. CDR3 sequence (DNA): TGTGCCATCAGCGTCGGGGGCTCTGGGGCCAACGTCCTGACTTTC.

This chain links TRBV24-1 with TRBJ2-5, with D possibly TRBD1 on 5 matching bases. Germline loops: CDR1 KGHDR, CDR2 SFDVKD. V gave up 7 bases and J gave up 3 bases, with 11 bases separating them. The CDR3 has 13 amino acids. CDR3 in amino acids: CATSQGREETQYF. The DNA of the CDR3 is TGTGCCACCAGCCAGGGAAGGGAAGAGACCCAGTACTTC.

This clone occurred once. The chain has TRBV11-3 and TRBJ2-7; possibly TRBD1 for D (6 bases). V lost 1 base and J lost 4, with 8 bases in between. The germline CDR1 and CDR2 sequences are SGHNT and YENEEA. CDR3 size: 13 residues. CDR3 amino acids: CASSLGGPYEQYF. The CDR3 region has the DNA TGTGCCAGCAGCTTAGGGGGGCCTTACGAGCAGTACTTC. The full variable domain, completed using reference TRBV11-3 and TRBJ2-7, is EAGVVQSPRYKIIEKKQPVAFWCNPISGHNTLYWYLQNLGQGPELLIRYENEEAVDDSQLPKDRFSAERLKGVDSTLKIQPAELGDSAVYLCASSLGGPYEQYFGPGTRLTVT.

The chain uses TRBV23-1 and TRBJ1-5; 8 bases are a match to TRBD1. TRBV23-1 is an ORF for which the function is uncertain. The V gene end was trimmed by 7 bases and the J gene end by 6 bases; junction bases not matched to a gene: 8. This CDR3 contains 14 residues. Written as DNA, the CDR3 is TGCGCCAGCATCGGTACCAGGGGGCCTCAGCCCCAGCATTTT. Its protein is CASIGTRGPQPQHF.

This chain joins TRBV7-9 and TRBJ2-7; D remains unclear. This CDR3 comprises 14 residues. The V gene's germline CDR1 is SEHNR and CDR2 FQNEAQ (reference sequence). Between the trimmed V and J ends, which lost 0 bases and 7 bases, there was a span of 13 bases. CDR3 bases: TGTGCCAGCAGCTTAGCTGTGACTGCCCTAGAGCAGTACTTC. This encodes CASSLAVTALEQYF.

This clone was found once. The V and J genes are TRBV6-5 and TRBJ1-5; no firm D call. CDR1 and CDR2 (germline): MNHEY, SVGAGI. CDR3 length: 14 residues. The ends were cut back, 2 bases at V and 7 bases at J, with 12 bases in the middle. The CDR3: CASSYGWEEQPQHF. The CDR3 nucleotides read TGTGCCAGCAGTTACGGGTGGGAGGAGCAGCCCCAGCATTTT.